These T cell receptor beta chains were read from a single sample in a study of glioma-infiltrating T cells after dendritic cell vaccination. The table came from immunoSEQ multiplex PCR; TCRdb's copy has only in-frame clones and leaves some out. The table has tens of thousands of clones, roughly 89% seen once. Material: blood, obtained before dendritic cell vaccination. The receptors were sampled from a human donor with glioblastoma. Both conserved end residues are trimmed from each CDR3. The order of the fields is V gene, clone size, CDR3 protein. A clone size is listed for some rows: how often the clone was seen (once, few, many), or a class if it is expanded.

V: TRBV6-1; size: few; CDR3: ASGGQGSYEQY
V: TRBV2; size: NA; CDR3: ASSLQGYEQY
V: TRBV7-9; size: NA; CDR3: ASSSGLAGYNEQF
V: TRBV9; size: NA; CDR3: ASSVGSSGTWGIQY
V: TRBV19; size: NA; CDR3: ASIRTSENTGELF
V: TRBV10-3; size: NA; CDR3: AISEPAGGKAEDTQY
V: TRBV6-1; size: NA; CDR3: ASSESGTDNQPQH
V: TRBV30; size: NA; CDR3: AWLRTGGYEQY
V: TRBV30; size: NA; CDR3: AWSVRGSGVYEQY
V: TRBV6-5; size: NA; CDR3: ASSRQGWGNSPLH
V: TRBV5-1; size: NA; CDR3: ASTTGRDRGRGDTQY
V: TRBV20-1; size: NA; CDR3: SARDSGGVY
V: TRBV5-6; size: NA; CDR3: ASSWTGGEGPQH
V: TRBV4-2; size: NA; CDR3: ASSQGGRGMVGELF
V: TRBV25-1; size: NA; CDR3: ASTAGGSGEQF
V: TRBV5-1; size: NA; CDR3: ASTSPSGGMDTQY
V: TRBV30; size: NA; CDR3: AWTVASGNTDTQY
V: TRBV5-1; size: NA; CDR3: ASTFSGQGNSPLH
V: TRBV5-6; size: NA; CDR3: ASSQGSGTLNYGYT
V: TRBV18; size: NA; CDR3: ASSRDRATEAF
V: TRBV7-8; size: NA; CDR3: ASSSYTGTGYNEQF
V: TRBV6-1; size: NA; CDR3: ASSESWTVSNQPQH
V: TRBV2; size: NA; CDR3: ASSRDRASSGNTIY
V: TRBV7-9; size: NA; CDR3: ASSVAGDTEAF
V: TRBV2; size: NA; CDR3: ASSPLLAGQETQY
V: TRBV6-1; size: NA; CDR3: ASTSSGWGHNEQF
V: TRBV19; size: NA; CDR3: ANKRGQASNYGYT
V: TRBV25-1; size: NA; CDR3: ASSSRRYNEQF
V: TRBV6-1; size: NA; CDR3: ASTGGTGELF
V: TRBV7-9; size: NA; CDR3: ASSRSIEGNTEAF
V: TRBV5-1; size: NA; CDR3: ASSLLAGPNYGYT
V: TRBV7-8; size: NA; CDR3: ASSLVREGPGETQY
V: TRBV2; size: NA; CDR3: ASSEIWGPEETQY
V: TRBV14; size: once; CDR3: ASSRYSGNTIY
V: TRBV5-1; size: NA; CDR3: ASSRDSQDYGYT
V: TRBV4-1; size: NA; CDR3: ASSQGSSGGALSYEQY
V: TRBV9; size: NA; CDR3: ASSVSGSTDTQY
V: TRBV5-5; size: NA; CDR3: ASSTGFSGNTIY
V: TRBV18; size: NA; CDR3: ASSPVGAGAYNEQF
V: TRBV2; size: NA; CDR3: ASQTSGRVRSYNEQF
V: TRBV30; size: NA; CDR3: ACGRSSGNTIY
V: TRBV19; size: NA; CDR3: ASSILVRGSGYT
V: TRBV2; size: NA; CDR3: ASSLDTASYEQY
V: TRBV6-6; size: NA; CDR3: ASSPGTGGFGEQY
V: TRBV6-5; size: NA; CDR3: ASSPPLAGLETQY
V: TRBV23-1; size: NA; CDR3: ASSQWGTGGLPHQPQH
V: TRBV6-1; size: NA; CDR3: ASNERGTTDTQY
V: TRBV12-5; size: NA; CDR3: ASGSGTDTQY
V: TRBV25-1; size: NA; CDR3: ASGSTSPPEQF
V: TRBV21-1; size: NA; CDR3: ASTSDRVAGTEAF